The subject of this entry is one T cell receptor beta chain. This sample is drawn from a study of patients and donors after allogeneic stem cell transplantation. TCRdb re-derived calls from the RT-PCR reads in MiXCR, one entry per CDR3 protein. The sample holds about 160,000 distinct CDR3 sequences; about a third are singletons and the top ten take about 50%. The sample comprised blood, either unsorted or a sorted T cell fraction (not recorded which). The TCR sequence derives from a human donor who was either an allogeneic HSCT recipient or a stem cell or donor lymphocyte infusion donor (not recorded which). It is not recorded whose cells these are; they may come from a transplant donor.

For the CDR3, the DNA is TGTGCCAGCAGTTACTCGATAGCAGGAGGAGAGCCCCAGCATTTT. This translates into CASSYSIAGGEPQHF. The chain joins TRBV6-2 or TRBV6-3 to TRBJ1-5, with no clear D. V shed 0 bases and J shed 8 bases, with 14 bases lying between them. Germline CDR1 reads MNHEY; CDR2 reads SVGEGT. The CDR3 runs to 15 residues.